This TCR beta chain is drawn from a study of blood T cell repertoires in COVID-19. About the research overall: Italy, Spain and the United States were the sources of the convalescent and acute COVID-19 samples. Nucleic acid was either cDNA or gDNA, and it came from T cells, B-cell-depleted T cells, or PBMCs.

In the original analysis: Amplification from reference gene primers served as the basis for estimated nucleated cell counts. Libraries were prepared by immunoSEQ multiplex PCR; TCRdb keeps only in-frame clonotypes and omits some of them. V, J and clone size were drawn from that table, and D and trimming were deduced from the DNA. Found here are about 130,000 clones, roughly 80% of them singletons; the top ten hold approximately 3%. This CDR3 contains 14 residues. With 2 bases removed from V and 1 base from J, the gap between germline ends came to 6 bases. The germline V gene encodes CDR1 MNHNS and CDR2 SASEGT.

The specimen sequenced was peripheral blood. This clonotype originated in a woman aged 80 or older with acute or convalescent COVID-19. V and J are TRBV6-1 and TRBJ2-1, with a weak D call TRBD2 (5 bases). The CDR3 DNA is TGTGCCAGCAGTGAATGGACTTCCTACAATGAGCAGTTCTTC. This encodes CASSEWTSYNEQFF.